These 14 T cell receptor beta chains were all obtained from the same sample, sequenced in a study of T-cell memory formation after mild COVID-19. MiXCR, applied by TCRdb to the 5' RACE reads, yields one record per CDR3 protein. The sample holds hundreds of thousands of distinct CDR3 sequences, 20% to 25% seen once. The sample consisted of PBMCs or a T cell subset sorted from them (not recorded which). These receptors all stem from a man aged 18 to 30 who had mild COVID-19 (a few samples of this study predate the infection). Cell type and time point are not known.

This clonotype was found a few times. This chain joins TRBV14 and TRBJ1-5, with D unclear. V gave up 0 bases and J gave up 0 bases, with 9 bases separating them. Germline V gives CDR1 SGHDN, CDR2 FVKESK. CDR3 length: 16 residues. The CDR3, as DNA: TGTGCCAGCAGCCAAGAAAGAGAATATAGCAATCAGCCCCAGCATTTT. Amino acid sequence: CASSQEREYSNQPQHF. Full variable domain (missing parts from reference TRBV14 and TRBJ1-5): EAGVTQFPSHSVIEKGQTVTLRCDPISGHDNLYWYRRVMGKEIKFLLHFVKESKQDESGMPNNRFLAERTGGTYSTLKVQPAELEDSGVYFCASSQEREYSNQPQHFGDGTRLSIL.

The gene calls are TRBV25-1 and TRBJ1-5; D possibly corresponds to TRBD1 (6 bases). The CDR3 has 16 amino acids. V lost 6 bases and J lost 1, with 16 bases in between. CDR1 MGHDK and CDR2 SYGVNS come from the germline V gene. The CDR3 here is CASSGEGHLSNQPQHF. The DNA of the CDR3 is TGTGCCAGCAGCGGGGAGGGACACTTGAGCAATCAGCCCCAGCATTTT. Looking up the rest from reference TRBV25-1 and TRBJ1-5 gives the full variable domain: EADIYQTPRYLVIGTGKKITLECSQTMGHDKMYWYQQDPGMELHLIHYSYGVNSTEKGDLSSESTVSRIRTEHFPLTLESARPSHTSQYLCASSGEGHLSNQPQHFGDGTRLSIL.

This chain connects TRBV19 to TRBJ1-6, with D unclear. The CDR3 has 15 residues. Per the germline V gene, CDR1 is LNHDA and CDR2 is SQIVND (reference sequence). Trimming stripped 6 bases from V and 9 bases from J, with 18 bases between. The CDR3 protein is CASSPYGVIGSPLHF. DNA of the CDR3: TGTGCCAGTAGCCCCTACGGAGTCATCGGTTCACCCCTCCACTTT.

Many counts were recorded for this clonotype. The chain uses TRBV6-2 or TRBV6-3 and TRBJ1-5, with TRBD1 identical over 7 bases. The CDR3 spans 13 residues. Per germline, CDR1 MNHEY and CDR2 SVGEGT. V was pared by 7 bases and J by 5 bases, with 5 bases of the junction left unmatched. As DNA, the CDR3 is TGTGCCAGCACCCACAGGGGCTATCAGCCCCAGCATTTT. Its protein is CASTHRGYQPQHF.

This clonotype came up a few times. The chain employs TRBV10-3 and TRBJ1-2, with TRBD1 identical over 7 bases. The CDR3 consists of 14 residues. The germline CDR1 and CDR2 sequences are ENHRY and SYGVKD. J lost 4 bases, V lost 4 bases, and 6 bases had no gene match. The chain's CDR3 is CAISGDSPSYGYTF. In DNA form, the CDR3 reads TGTGCCATCAGTGGGGACAGTCCCAGCTATGGCTACACCTTC.

This clonotype was seen a handful of times. This chain connects TRBV24-1 to TRBJ1-5, with 10 nucleotides matching TRBD1. V was clipped by 5 bases and J by 6 bases; unmatched bases: 3. Per germline, CDR1 KGHDR and CDR2 SFDVKD. The CDR3 runs 14 residues. CDR3: CATSGDRGGQPQHF. In DNA, the CDR3 is TGTGCCACCAGTGGGGACAGGGGTGGTCAGCCCCAGCATTTT.

The V gene is TRBV28, the J gene TRBJ1-2; D remains ambiguous. V was trimmed by 6 bases and J by 7 bases, leaving 15 bases between them. CDR1 is MDHEN, CDR2 SYDVKM, per germline. There are 13 residues in the CDR3. CDR3 loop: CASSRAAPSGYTF. CDR3 sequence (DNA): TGTGCCAGCAGCCGGGCGGCACCTAGTGGCTACACCTTC.

This clonotype came up a few times. The rearrangement links TRBV5-1 to TRBJ1-2; D possibly corresponds to TRBD1 (6 bases). The V end lost 4 bases, the J end lost 3 bases, and 25 bases lay between the germline ends. The CDR3 has 18 amino acids. Germline V gene lookup returns CDR1 SGHRS and CDR2 YFSETQ. CDR3 protein: CASSETEGDESIDYGYTF. The CDR3 coding sequence is TGCGCCAGCAGCGAGACCGAGGGGGACGAATCCATAGACTATGGCTACACCTTC.

The chain is built from TRBV15 and TRBJ2-1, with 11 positions matching TRBD2. J lost 8 bases, V lost 0 bases, and 9 bases had no gene match. The CDR3 is made up of 17 amino acids. Germline V CDR1 and CDR2: LNHNV, YYDKDF (reference sequence). The CDR3 is CATSRDVLSGGAYEQFF. In DNA form, the CDR3 reads TGTGCCACCAGCAGAGATGTGCTTAGCGGGGGGGCCTATGAGCAGTTCTTC.

V is TRBV12-3 or TRBV12-4 and J is TRBJ1-6; 8 nucleotides align to TRBD1. J lost 9 bases, V lost 5 bases, and 9 bases had no gene match. CDR3 size: 15 residues. CDR3 loop: CASSPQDRAFSPLHF. CDR3 coding DNA: TGTGCCAGCAGTCCACAGGACAGGGCTTTTTCACCCCTCCACTTT.

The chain recombines TRBV29-1 with TRBJ2-5; TRBD1 matches 7 bases. The CDR3 extends over 14 amino acids. V was clipped by 8 bases and J by 4 bases; unmatched bases: 13. Per germline, CDR1 SQVTM and CDR2 ANQGSEA. The CDR3 here is CSSFIVQGVETQYF. CDR3 DNA sequence: TGCAGCTCCTTCATAGTCCAGGGGGTAGAGACCCAGTACTTC.

The J gene is TRBJ1-5, the V gene TRBV29-1; 8 nucleotides align to TRBD1. Germline-derived CDR1 and CDR2 are SQVTM and ANQGSEA. The V segment lost 7 bases and the J segment 5 bases; nucleotides outside the gene matches: 4. The CDR3 is 12 amino acids. CDR3: CSAMDRDQPQHF. CDR3 sequence (DNA): TGCAGCGCCATGGACAGGGATCAGCCCCAGCATTTT.

The gene calls are TRBV5-1 and TRBJ1-2; possible D gene TRBD1, 6 bases. CDR1 is SGHRS and CDR2 is YFSETQ in the germline V gene. The CDR3 covers 15 residues. V was cut by 3 bases and J by 4 bases, with 16 bases left in between. CDR3 loop: CASSSGPGASYGYTF. In DNA form, the CDR3 reads TGCGCCAGCAGCTCCGGGCCAGGGGCCAGCTATGGCTACACCTTC.

The chain employs TRBV9 and TRBJ2-3; TRBD1 aligns across 12 bases. Germline CDR1 is SGDLS and CDR2 is YYNGEE. V was clipped by 3 bases and J by 5 bases; unmatched bases: 7. CDR3 length: 16 amino acids. CDR3 residues: CASSGGQGARIDTQYF. DNA for the CDR3: TGTGCCAGCAGCGGGGGACAGGGGGCAAGGATAGATACGCAGTATTTT.